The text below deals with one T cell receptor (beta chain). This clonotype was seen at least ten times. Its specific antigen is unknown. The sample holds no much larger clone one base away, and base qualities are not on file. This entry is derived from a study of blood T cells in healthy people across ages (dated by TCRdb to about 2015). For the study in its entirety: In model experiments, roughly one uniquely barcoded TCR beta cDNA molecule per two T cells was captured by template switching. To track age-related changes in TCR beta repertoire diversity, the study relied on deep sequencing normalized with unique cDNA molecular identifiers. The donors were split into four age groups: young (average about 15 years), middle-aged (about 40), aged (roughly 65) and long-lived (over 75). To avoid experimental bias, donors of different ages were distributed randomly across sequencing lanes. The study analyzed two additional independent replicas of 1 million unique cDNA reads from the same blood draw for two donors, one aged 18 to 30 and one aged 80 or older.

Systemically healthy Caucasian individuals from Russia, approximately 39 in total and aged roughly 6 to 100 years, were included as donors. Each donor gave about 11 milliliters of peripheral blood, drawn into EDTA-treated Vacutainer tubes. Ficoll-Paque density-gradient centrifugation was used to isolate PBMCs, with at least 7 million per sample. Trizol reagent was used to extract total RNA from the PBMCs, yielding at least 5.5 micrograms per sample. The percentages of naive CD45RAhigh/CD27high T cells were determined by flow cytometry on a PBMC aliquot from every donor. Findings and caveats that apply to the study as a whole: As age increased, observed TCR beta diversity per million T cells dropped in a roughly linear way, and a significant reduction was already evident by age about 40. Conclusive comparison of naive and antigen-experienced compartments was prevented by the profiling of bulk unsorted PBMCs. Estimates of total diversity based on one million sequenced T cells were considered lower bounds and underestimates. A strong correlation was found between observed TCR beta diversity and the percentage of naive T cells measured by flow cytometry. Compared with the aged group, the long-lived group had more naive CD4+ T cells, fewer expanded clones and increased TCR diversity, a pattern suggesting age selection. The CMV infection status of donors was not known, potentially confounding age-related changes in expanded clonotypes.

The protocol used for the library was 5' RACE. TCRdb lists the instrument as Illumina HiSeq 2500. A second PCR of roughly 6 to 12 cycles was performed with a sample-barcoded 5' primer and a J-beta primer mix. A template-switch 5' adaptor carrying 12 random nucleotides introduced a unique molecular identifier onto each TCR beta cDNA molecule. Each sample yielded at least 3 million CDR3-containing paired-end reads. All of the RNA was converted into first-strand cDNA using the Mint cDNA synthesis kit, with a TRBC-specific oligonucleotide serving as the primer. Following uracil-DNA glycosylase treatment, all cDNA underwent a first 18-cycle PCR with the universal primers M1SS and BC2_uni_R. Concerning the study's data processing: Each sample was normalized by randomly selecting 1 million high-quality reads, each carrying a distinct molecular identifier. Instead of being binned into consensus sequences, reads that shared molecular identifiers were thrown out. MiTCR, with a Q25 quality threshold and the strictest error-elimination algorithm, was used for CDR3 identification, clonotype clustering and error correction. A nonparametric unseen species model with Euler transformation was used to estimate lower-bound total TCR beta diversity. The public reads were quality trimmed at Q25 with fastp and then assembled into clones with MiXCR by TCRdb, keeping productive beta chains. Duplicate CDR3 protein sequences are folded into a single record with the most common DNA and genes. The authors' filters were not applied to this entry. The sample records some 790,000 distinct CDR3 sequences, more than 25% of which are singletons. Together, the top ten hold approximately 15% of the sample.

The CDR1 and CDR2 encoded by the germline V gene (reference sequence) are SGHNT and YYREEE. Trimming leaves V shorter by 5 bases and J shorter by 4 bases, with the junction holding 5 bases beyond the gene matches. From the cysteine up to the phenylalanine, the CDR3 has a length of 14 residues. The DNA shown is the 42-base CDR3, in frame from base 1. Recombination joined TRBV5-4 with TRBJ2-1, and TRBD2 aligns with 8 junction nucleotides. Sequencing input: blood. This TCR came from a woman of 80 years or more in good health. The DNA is TGTGCCAGCAGTCCCGGGACTAGGTACAATGAGCAGTTCTTC. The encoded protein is CASSPGTRYNEQFF.